The present T cell receptor beta chain was sequenced within a study of blood T cell repertoires in COVID-19. As for the study in general: Donors in the United States, Italy and Spain gave samples during acute or convalescent COVID-19. T cells, B-cell-depleted T cells, or PBMCs provided the cDNA or gDNA that served as material.

J gave up 5 bases and V 2 bases, and 5 bases lay outside the gene matches. This CDR3 is built from 14 residues. Germline CDR1 reads SGHNT; CDR2 reads YYREEE (reference sequence). Original handling: For nucleated cells, counts were estimated from reference gene primer amplification. Profiled with immunoSEQ multiplex PCR; TCRdb holds only in-frame clones, not every one. V and J calls and clone size are as listed in that table; D and trimming were resolved from the DNA. The sample shows around 70,000 clones, roughly 91% of them seen only once. The chain recombines TRBV5-4 with TRBJ1-1, with TRBD1 identical over 8 bases. This receptor was identified in a man aged 45-60 years with active COVID-19. The sample taken for sequencing was peripheral blood. The CDR3 DNA is TGTGCCAGCAGCTTTACAGGGGGGTGGACTGAAGCTTTCTTT. Translated, it gives CASSFTGGWTEAFF.